The clone carrying this TCR beta chain was observed a handful of times. As yet, its antigen is unknown. Enrolled hyperthyroidism patients had a new diagnosis, a duration under 2 months, and an age of 18 to 65. RNA served as the template for amplifying TCR beta CDR3 regions. Second-round multiplex PCR came after a first-round RT-PCR that employed HTBI primers. One entry per CDR3 protein results from TCRdb running MiXCR on the multiplex PCR reads. The table includes 450,000 to 600,000 distinct CDR3 sequences, under 45% detected once. This sample was taken from a study of Graves' ophthalmopathy and Graves' hyperthyroidism. Study context: The authors defined stable hyperthyroidism as no ophthalmopathy within 18 months of follow-up. Study results and limitations: Ophthalmopathy cases were distinguished from stable hyperthyroidism by a 13-signature model, reaching 85% to 90% sensitivity and approximately 81% specificity. Appearing in blood as well were most expanded thyroid clonotypes above 0.001 frequency.

This receptor was identified in an adult man with Graves' hyperthyroidism. The sequencing input was peripheral blood or thyroid tissue (not recorded which).

Written as DNA, the CDR3 is TGTGCCAGCAGTTACTCGCGGGGGTGGGCCAGCGGGGAGCTGTTTTTT. It codes for CASSYSRGWASGELFF. The rearrangement links TRBV6-5 to TRBJ2-2; 7 bases line up with TRBD2. CDR3 size: 16 residues. Germline CDR1 MNHEY, CDR2 SVGAGI. The trim removed 0 bases at V and 7 bases at J, leaving 8 bases unmatched.